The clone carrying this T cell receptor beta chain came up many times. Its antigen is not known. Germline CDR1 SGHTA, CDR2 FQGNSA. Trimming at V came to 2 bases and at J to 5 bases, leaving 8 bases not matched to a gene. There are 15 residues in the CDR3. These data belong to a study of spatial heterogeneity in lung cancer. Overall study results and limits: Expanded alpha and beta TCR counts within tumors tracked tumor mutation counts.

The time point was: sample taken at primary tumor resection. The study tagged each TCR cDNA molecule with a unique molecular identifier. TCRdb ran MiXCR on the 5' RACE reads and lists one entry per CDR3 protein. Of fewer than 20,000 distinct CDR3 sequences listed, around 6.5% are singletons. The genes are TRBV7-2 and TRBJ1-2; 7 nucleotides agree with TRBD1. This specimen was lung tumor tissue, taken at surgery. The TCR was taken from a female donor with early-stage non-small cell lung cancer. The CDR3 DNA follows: TGTGCCAGCAGCTTACGGACAGGAATCGGGTATGGCTACACCTTC. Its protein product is CASSLRTGIGYGYTF.